Listed below are T cell receptor beta chains from one sample, sequenced in a study of blood T cell repertoires in COVID-19. Assay used: immunoSEQ multiplex PCR; TCRdb lists only in-frame clones, some missing. The table shows 250,000 or so clones, with approximately 89% occurring only once. The sequenced material came from peripheral blood. Every receptor here comes from a woman aged 40 to 50 who had recovered from COVID-19. Each CDR3 is given with its conserved first and last residue. The order of the fields is clone size, D gene, V gene, J gene, CDR3 protein, CDR3 DNA. D genes are given only for firm matches. Clone size, where shown, is once, few, many, or a class for clones that have expanded.

NA,TRBD1,TRBV2,TRBJ2-5,CASRETGGETQYF,TGTGCCAGCAGAGAAACAGGGGGAGAGACCCAGTACTTC
few,NA,TRBV28,TRBJ2-3,CASSSLSSTDTQYF,TGTGCCAGCAGTTCACTCTCTAGCACAGATACGCAGTATTTT
NA,TRBD2,TRBV6-1,TRBJ2-2,CASSVWASGGRNSGELFF,TGTGCCAGCAGTGTTTGGGCTAGCGGGGGAAGGAATTCCGGGGAGCTGTTTTTT
NA,NA,TRBV10-3,TRBJ1-1,CAIRDLRGDTEAFF,TGTGCCATCAGGGATCTCAGGGGAGACACTGAAGCTTTCTTT
NA,TRBD1,TRBV19,TRBJ1-4,CASSAETGPNEKLFF,TGTGCCAGTAGTGCCGAGACAGGGCCTAATGAAAAACTGTTTTTT
NA,NA,TRBV15,TRBJ1-3,CAPSAGGRNTIYF,TGTGCCCCCAGCGCGGGGGGTAGAAACACCATATATTTT
once,NA,TRBV21-1,TRBJ2-5,CASSPTGGGQETQYF,TGTGCCAGCAGCCCGACAGGGGGAGGACAGGAGACCCAGTACTTC
NA,TRBD1,TRBV6-5,TRBJ1-2,CASCRGTGGENGYTF,TGTGCCAGCTGTCGAGGAACAGGGGGCGAAAATGGCTACACCTTC
NA,TRBD2,TRBV11-3,TRBJ2-1,CASSLRREGREEQFF,TGTGCCAGCAGCTTAAGGCGGGAGGGCCGGGAAGAGCAGTTCTTC
NA,NA,TRBV19,TRBJ1-2,CASSPRDESLRGGYTF,TGTGCCAGTAGTCCCCGAGACGAGAGCCTTAGGGGAGGCTACACCTTC
NA,TRBD2,TRBV6-1,TRBJ2-7,CASSKTREVYEQYF,TGTGCCAGCAGTAAGACCCGGGAGGTGTACGAGCAGTACTTC
NA,NA,TRBV27,TRBJ2-1,CASSFARAEQFF,TGTGCCAGCAGTTTTGCCCGAGCCGAGCAGTTCTTC
NA,NA,TRBV6-1,TRBJ1-2,CASSWGRREGYTF,TGTGCCAGCAGTTGGGGCCGGAGAGAAGGCTACACCTTC
NA,NA,TRBV6-4,TRBJ2-2,CASSTGTRGPWELFF,TGTGCCAGCAGTACCGGGACACGAGGGCCCTGGGAGCTGTTTTTT
NA,TRBD2,TRBV5-4,TRBJ2-5,CASSLGLAGSQETQYF,TGTGCCAGCAGCTTGGGACTAGCGGGGAGTCAAGAGACCCAGTACTTC
NA,NA,TRBV28,TRBJ2-1,CASSGGVFHVNEQFF,TGTGCCAGCAGTGGGGGCGTTTTTCACGTAAATGAGCAGTTCTTC
large,TRBD2,TRBV28,TRBJ2-7,CASSLLGAGGLYEQYF,TGTGCCAGCAGTTTATTGGGAGCGGGGGGGCTGTACGAGCAGTACTTC
NA,NA,TRBV12-3/TRBV12-4,TRBJ2-5,CASTLHGRETQYF,TGTGCCAGCACCCTACACGGCAGGGAGACCCAGTACTTC
NA,NA,TRBV29-1,TRBJ2-7,CSVEGGERSYEQYF,TGCAGCGTTGAAGGCGGGGAGAGGTCCTACGAGCAGTACTTC
NA,NA,TRBV7-8,TRBJ2-5,CASSLAASEQETQYF,TGTGCCAGCAGCTTAGCAGCTAGCGAGCAAGAGACCCAGTACTTC
once,TRBD1,TRBV5-6,TRBJ1-2,CASSGDRDYGYTF,TGTGCCAGCAGCGGCGACAGGGACTATGGCTACACCTTC
NA,TRBD1,TRBV5-1,TRBJ1-3,CASRETGSFSGNTIYF,TGCGCCAGCCGCGAGACAGGGAGCTTCTCTGGAAACACCATATATTTT
once,NA,TRBV6-2/TRBV6-3,TRBJ2-3,CASSRLVPLSTDTQYF,TGTGCCAGCAGTCGACTAGTTCCCCTTAGCACAGATACGCAGTATTTT
NA,TRBD1,TRBV6-5,TRBJ2-2,CASSYGTGSGELFF,TGTGCCAGCAGTTACGGGACAGGGTCCGGGGAGCTGTTTTTT
NA,NA,TRBV7-9,TRBJ1-5,CASSFGGQVNQPQHF,TGTGCCAGCAGTTTCGGGGGGCAGGTCAATCAGCCCCAGCATTTT
NA,TRBD2,TRBV7-2,TRBJ2-3,CASSSGLAETQYF,TGTGCCAGCAGCTCCGGACTAGCGGAGACGCAGTATTTT
NA,NA,TRBV29-1,TRBJ2-7,CSVDLQGGYEQYF,TGCAGCGTTGATTTACAGGGCGGCTACGAGCAGTACTTC
NA,NA,TRBV11-3,TRBJ2-3,CASSSQGSDTQYF,TGTGCCAGCAGCTCCCAGGGATCAGATACGCAGTATTTT
NA,NA,TRBV30,TRBJ1-4,CAWSVRATNEKLFF,TGTGCCTGGAGTGTACGGGCAACTAATGAAAAACTGTTTTTT
NA,TRBD1,TRBV28,TRBJ2-1,CASRGQGSYNEQFF,TGTGCCAGCAGGGGACAGGGATCCTACAATGAGCAGTTCTTC
NA,NA,TRBV4-1,TRBJ1-1,CASSQAVAAEAFF,TGCGCCAGCAGCCAAGCTGTCGCAGCGGAAGCTTTCTTT
NA,TRBD2,TRBV4-3,TRBJ2-1,CASSQEGLAGGHEQFF,TGCGCCAGCAGCCAAGAGGGACTAGCGGGAGGGCATGAGCAGTTCTTC
NA,NA,TRBV7-9,TRBJ1-6,CASSLGRSNSPLHF,TGTGCCAGCAGCTTGGGGCGGTCAAATTCACCCCTCCACTTT
NA,TRBD2,TRBV9,TRBJ2-2,CASTSSGAGELFF,TGTGCCAGCACGTCTAGCGGGGCCGGGGAGCTGTTTTTT
NA,TRBD2,TRBV2,TRBJ2-5,CASSEVDRGRGETQYF,TGTGCCAGCAGTGAAGTGGATAGAGGGCGGGGGGAGACCCAGTACTTC
once,NA,TRBV7-3,TRBJ2-3,CASSLTSAGSTDTQYF,TGTGCCAGCAGCTTAACGTCGGCAGGGTCTACAGATACGCAGTATTTT
NA,TRBD2,TRBV11-3,TRBJ2-2,CASSLGTSAGSGELFF,TGTGCCAGCAGCCTCGGGACTAGCGCCGGTTCTGGGGAGCTGTTTTTT
NA,TRBD1,TRBV2,TRBJ1-5,CASERDRGVNQPQHF,TGTGCCAGCGAGCGGGACAGGGGGGTCAATCAGCCCCAGCATTTT
NA,NA,TRBV18,TRBJ1-1,CASSPTALNTEAFF,TGTGCCAGCTCACCGACAGCCTTGAACACTGAAGCTTTCTTT
NA,NA,TRBV2,TRBJ1-2,CASRSREVHTF,TGTGCCAGCCGATCCAGGGAGGTGCACACCTTC
few,NA,TRBV12-3/TRBV12-4,TRBJ1-2,CATNPFTPGGYTF,TGTGCCACCAACCCCTTCACGCCGGGGGGCTACACCTTC